This TCR beta chain was sequenced during a study of shared clonotypes between healthy human individuals. The unsorted samples took tens of millions of PBMCs to get genomic DNA. Trimming stripped 8 bases from V and 2 bases from J, with 10 bases between. The CDR3 spans 12 residues. Germline CDR1 is MNHNY and CDR2 is SVGAGI (reference sequence). The assay was immunoSEQ multiplex PCR, and TCRdb's table has in-frame clones only and misses some. The sample carries some 510,000 clones, 79% recorded once. Regarding this clone: With only one base between it and a far larger clone, this is likely a read error. This CDR3 is also generated by other DNA sequences in the sample.

V is TRBV6-6 and J is TRBJ2-7, with a tentative D call TRBD1 (6 bases). The source is a woman aged 40 to 49 in good health. Some clones in this sample may be carry-over from other donors' samples. The sample taken for sequencing was PBMCs. The CDR3 nucleotides read TGTGCCAGCGGTACAGGGACCTACGAGCAGTACTTC. Its protein product is CASGTGTYEQYF.